These 26 T cell receptor beta chains originate from one sample sequenced in a study of post-analysis software for immune sequencing data. No antigen is known for these receptors. General study findings and limits: Roughly 5 TRBV segments, TRBV5-6, TRBV5-1 and TRBV20-1 among them, were found more frequent in patients than controls.

Incorporated into the TCR beta cDNA libraries were unique molecular identifiers, which served to reduce PCR and sequencing biases. TCRdb passed the PCR reads through MiXCR, listing each CDR3 protein once. Altogether about half a million distinct CDR3 sequences are present, 40% to 55% being singletons, with the ten largest covering around 10%. Material for sequencing was blood. The receptors derive from a girl aged 5 to 17 with multiple sclerosis.

The gene calls are TRBV7-9 and TRBJ2-1, with 9 positions matching TRBD2. The CDR3 runs to 17 residues. CDR1 and CDR2 (germline): SEHNR, FQNEAQ (reference sequence). V gave up 4 bases and J gave up 3 bases; unmatched junction bases: 10. The CDR3 DNA is TGTGCCAGCAGCTCTAGACTAGCGGCAAACATCTACAATGAGCAGTTCTTC. It encodes CASSSRLAANIYNEQFF.

Comment on this clonotype: An end of the junction differs from the germline gene, which may be a read error. The rearrangement joins TRBV5-5 to TRBJ2-5; the match to TRBD1 covers 8 bases. Looked up from germline, CDR1 is SGHKS and CDR2 is YYEKEE (reference sequence). The CDR3 contains 14 residues. The CDR3 region has the DNA TGTGACAGCAGAGGACAGGGCCACCAAGAGACCCAGTACTTC. Translated, it gives CDSRGQGHQETQYF.

V and J are TRBV24-1 and TRBJ1-5; D not resolved. The CDR3 is 14 amino acids. Trimming pared 4 bases from V and 0 bases from J, leaving 6 bases between. The germline V gene has CDR1 KGHDR and CDR2 SFDVKD. CDR3 nucleotide sequence: TGTGCCACCAGTGACAGCGATAGCAATCAGCCCCAGCATTTT. Encoded protein: CATSDSDSNQPQHF.

The chain recombines TRBV4-1 with TRBJ2-7, with TRBD1 identical over 10 bases. The J call may be mistaken, given a closer DNA end match to TRBJ2-5. CDR3 length: 13 amino acids. Germline V lookup: CDR1 MGHRA, CDR2 YSYEKL. CDR3 sequence: CASRDRGSETQYF. CDR3 in DNA: TGCGCCAGCCGGGACAGGGGTTCAGAGACCCAGTACTTC.

This clonotype was counted only a few times. The rearrangement uses TRBV9 and TRBJ2-1; D is possibly TRBD1 (5 bases). Trimming left V 0 bases short and J 8 bases short, with 12 bases between. Germline values: CDR1 SGDLS, CDR2 YYNGEE. The CDR3 runs 14 residues. The CDR3 loop reads CASSVVSGWDEQFF. The CDR3 DNA follows: TGTGCCAGCAGCGTAGTGTCAGGGTGGGATGAGCAGTTCTTC. The variable domain in full, with the rest retrieved from reference TRBV9 and TRBJ2-1, is DSGVTQTPKHLITATGQRVTLRCSPRSGDLSVYWYQQSLDQGLQFLIQYYNGEERAKGNILERFSAQQFPDLHSELNLSSLELGDSALYFCASSVVSGWDEQFFGPGTRLTVL.

This chain links TRBV24-1 with TRBJ2-7; TRBD1 matches 9 bases. Trimming took 9 bases from V and 5 from J; bases not matched to a gene: 10. Germline V gene data show CDR1 as KGHDR and CDR2 as SFDVKD. This CDR3 is 14 amino acids long. CDR3 DNA sequence: TGTGCCACCTCAGAGGGGGACAGGGACCACGAGCAGTACTTC. This sequence encodes CATSEGDRDHEQYF.

V gene TRBV7-6 combines with J gene TRBJ2-5; D gene unclear. This CDR3 spans 12 amino acids. Per germline, CDR1 SGHVS and CDR2 FNYEAQ. Trimming pared 4 bases from V and 2 bases from J, leaving 5 bases between. CDR3 loop: CASSSAQETQYF. The CDR3 bases are TGTGCCAGCAGCTCAGCACAAGAGACCCAGTACTTC.

The chain has TRBV5-1 and TRBJ2-1, with D possibly TRBD2 on 6 matching bases. There are 16 residues in the CDR3. The germline V and J ends were trimmed by 3 bases and 6 bases, with 19 bases remaining between them. Per the germline V gene, CDR1 is SGHRS and CDR2 is YFSETQ. CDR3 coding DNA: TGCGCCAGCAGCTCGGCACACGGAGTGGGAGGCAATGAGCAGTTCTTC. Protein product: CASSSAHGVGGNEQFF.

The CDR3 sequence: CASSLRVPEGKQYF. For the CDR3, the DNA is TGTGCCAGCAGTTTAAGGGTACCTGAGGGTAAGCAGTACTTC. The chain couples TRBV27 to TRBJ2-7; TRBD2 is a possible D gene (5 bases). This CDR3 is built from 14 residues. V lost 2 bases and J 8 bases, leaving 16 bases between the germline ends. Germline CDR1 and CDR2: MNHEY and SMNVEV (reference sequence).

The chain has TRBV29-1 and TRBJ2-3; D ambiguous. V was clipped by 1 base and J by 2 bases, with 4 bases between them. The CDR3 length is 12 residues. Germline V gene data show CDR1 as SQVTM and CDR2 as ANQGSEA. In nucleotides, the CDR3 is TGCAGCGTTGAAGGGGACACAGATACGCAGTATTTT. Its protein product is CSVEGDTDTQYF.

This clonotype was detected only a few times. The genes are TRBV5-1 and TRBJ2-3; TRBD1 matches at 9 bases. The CDR3 length is 15 residues. Looked up from germline, CDR1 is SGHRS and CDR2 is YFSETQ. The ends lost 2 bases at V and 4 bases at J; junction bases unmatched: 5. This CDR3 is CASSFTGGRADTQYF. In DNA form, the CDR3 reads TGCGCCAGCAGCTTTACAGGGGGCAGAGCAGATACGCAGTATTTT.

The chain combines TRBV29-1 with TRBJ2-1, with D possibly TRBD1 on 5 matching bases. V lost 6 bases to trimming and J lost 7 bases, with 10 bases between them. The germline CDR1 and CDR2 sequences are SQVTM and ANQGSEA. The CDR3 length is 11 residues. The CDR3 DNA follows: TGCAGCGTAGAAACAGGAAATGAGCAGTTCTTC. Translation: CSVETGNEQFF.

This clonotype was counted only a few times. The chain recombines TRBV9 with TRBJ2-7; D is unresolved. The CDR3 consists of 14 residues. V lost 0 bases to trimming and J lost 3 bases, with 10 bases between them. The germline gives CDR1 SGDLS, CDR2 YYNGEE. The CDR3 spells CASSVVSSSYEQYF. In DNA, the CDR3 is TGTGCCAGCAGCGTAGTAAGCTCTAGCTACGAGCAGTACTTC.

Regarding this clonotype: One junction end disagrees with the germline gene, perhaps due to a read error. The chain recombines TRBV20-1 with TRBJ2-7, with D possibly being TRBD2 (5 bases). This CDR3 comprises 11 residues. Germline V gene data show CDR1 as DFQATT and CDR2 as SNEGSKA (reference sequence). The CDR3 spells CSARDYNEQYF. In nucleotides, the CDR3 is TGCAGTGCTCGAGACTACAATGAGCAGTACTTC.

This clonotype has only a few counts. The chain carries TRBV10-3 and TRBJ2-3; 8 bases align to TRBD2. V was clipped by 8 bases and J by 1 base; unmatched bases: 8. The CDR3 has 15 amino acids. The germline V gene has CDR1 ENHRY and CDR2 SYGVKD. CDR3 sequence reads: CAIGVAGWGTDTQYF. The CDR3 DNA is TGTGCCATCGGGGTAGCGGGATGGGGCACAGATACGCAGTATTTT.

This clonotype has only a few counts. V and J are TRBV20-1 and TRBJ2-5; weak D call: TRBD2 (6 bases). Germline CDR1 reads DFQATT; CDR2 reads SNEGSKA (reference sequence). V shed 1 base and J shed 1 base, with 10 bases lying between them. The CDR3 spans 14 residues. CDR3 DNA: TGCAGTGCTAGAGTAGAACTAGCCCAAGAGACCCAGTACTTC. Translating gives CSARVELAQETQYF.

This rearrangement joins TRBV24-1 to TRBJ2-7; possible D gene TRBD1, 5 bases. Trimming left V 4 bases short and J 4 bases short, with 13 bases between. CDR3 length: 14 residues. Germline V lookup: CDR1 KGHDR, CDR2 SFDVKD. The CDR3: CATSDPGRAYEQYF. DNA of the CDR3: TGTGCCACCAGTGACCCTGGCAGGGCTTACGAGCAGTACTTC.

V gene TRBV20-1 combines with J gene TRBJ2-1; 9 bases are shared with TRBD1. After removal of 7 bases from V and 5 bases from J, the junction contained 9 bases not matched to a gene. The CDR3 extends over 14 amino acids. Germline CDR1 DFQATT, CDR2 SNEGSKA (reference sequence). The CDR3 protein is CSGPGQGTDNEQFF. The CDR3 nucleotides read TGCAGTGGGCCAGGACAGGGGACCGACAATGAGCAGTTCTTC.

Details on this clonotype: The junction and the germline gene differ at one end; a read error may be behind it. DNA for the CDR3: TGCAGTGCTCGAGATTATCGGACAGGGAATAGCAATCAGCCCCAGCATTTT. It translates to CSARDYRTGNSNQPQHF. The rearrangement uses TRBV20-1 and TRBJ1-5; TRBD1 aligns across 8 bases. The germline CDR1 and CDR2 sequences are DFQATT and SNEGSKA (reference sequence). There are 17 residues in the CDR3.

This clonotype was counted between two and nine times. The CDR3 nucleotides read TGCAGCGTTGACAGGGGCACCCTTAGCGGCCTAGCCAAAAACATTCAGTACTTC. Its translation: CSVDRGTLSGLAKNIQYF. The chain joins TRBV29-1 to TRBJ2-4, with D possibly being TRBD1 or TRBD2 (6 bases each). V dropped 3 bases and J dropped 0 bases, with 21 bases sitting between them. The germline CDR1 and CDR2 sequences are SQVTM and ANQGSEA. The CDR3 spans 18 residues.

The table lists this clonotype with a count of one. J is TRBJ2-2 and V is TRBV29-1; the match to TRBD2 covers 10 bases. The junction had 11 bases not matched to a gene; V was cut back by 1 base and J by 6 bases. CDR3 size: 17 residues. From germline, CDR1 is SQVTM and CDR2 ANQGSEA. The CDR3 loop is CSVEAPELAGYSGELFF. The CDR3 nucleotides read TGCAGCGTTGAAGCTCCTGAACTAGCGGGGTATTCCGGGGAGCTGTTTTTT.

The V gene is TRBV20-1, the J gene TRBJ1-5; the D gene is possibly TRBD1 (5 bases). Germline lookup yields CDR1 DFQATT and CDR2 SNEGSKA (reference sequence). The CDR3 sequence is 13 residues long. Trimming stripped 5 bases from V and 4 bases from J, with 12 bases between. The CDR3 DNA is TGCAGTGCTCTCGGCAGACAGAATCAGCCCCAGCATTTT. The encoded protein is CSALGRQNQPQHF.

The chain recombines TRBV7-9 with TRBJ2-1; no firm D call. The CDR3 has 16 residues. Deletions cut 5 bases from V and 1 base from J, with 15 bases between. Germline assignment: CDR1 SEHNR and CDR2 FQNEAQ (reference sequence). CDR3 bases: TGTGCCAGCAGCCCTAAAAGGGCGAGATCCTACAATGAGCAGTTCTTC. Translated: CASSPKRARSYNEQFF.

This rearrangement joins TRBV28 to TRBJ2-1, with 9 bases lining up with TRBD2. V dropped 6 bases and J dropped 5; count of bases not matched to a gene: 11. This CDR3 spans 16 amino acids. The germline V gene has CDR1 MDHEN and CDR2 SYDVKM. The CDR3 loop reads CASSGTSKGGNNEQFF. As DNA, the CDR3 is TGTGCCAGCAGCGGGACTAGCAAGGGGGGAAACAATGAGCAGTTCTTC.

The chain recombines TRBV20-1 with TRBJ1-5; D unclear. V gave up 6 bases and J gave up 0 bases, with 6 bases separating them. The CDR3 is made up of 12 amino acids. Germline V gene data show CDR1 as DFQATT and CDR2 as SNEGSKA (reference sequence). CDR3 residues: CSAQFSNQPQHF. DNA for the CDR3: TGCAGTGCACAGTTTAGCAATCAGCCCCAGCATTTT.

CDR3 DNA sequence: TGCAGTGCTGAGGGGTTGGACGGGAGGGCCTGGGATGAGCAGTTCTTC. It translates to CSAEGLDGRAWDEQFF. This sequence joins TRBV20-1 and TRBJ2-1; the match to TRBD2 covers 8 bases. With V trimmed by 5 bases and J by 8 bases, 17 bases remained unmatched. Per germline, CDR1 DFQATT and CDR2 SNEGSKA (reference sequence). The CDR3 sequence is 16 residues long.